Listed here is a single TCR beta chain. Which cohort a participant joined came from the clinical history participants gave. Each recovered donor of Cohort 3 presented with two negative PCRs, clearance, or symptom resolution. Profiled with immunoSEQ multiplex PCR; TCRdb holds only in-frame clones, not every one. The sample lists about 330,000 clones, over 80% occurring once. This record belongs to a study of blood T cell repertoires in COVID-19. This CDR3 comprises 13 residues. The V and J ends lost 10 bases and 3 bases, in that order; junction bases with no gene match: 5. Germline lookup yields CDR1 MNHEY and CDR2 SVGAGI.

The genes are TRBV6-5 and TRBJ2-2; 7 bases line up with TRBD1. The sample was PBMCs or T cells enriched from blood (not recorded which). The TCR comes from a man in his thirties or forties who had recovered from COVID-19. The chain's CDR3 is CATKQGYTGELFF. CDR3 DNA sequence: TGTGCCACAAAACAGGGGTACACCGGGGAGCTGTTTTTT.